Sequencing of this T cell receptor (beta chain) was carried out in a study of Ad26.COV2.S vaccination and SARS-CoV-2 variants. Described treatment: some 20 received Ad26.COV2.S at low or high dose, single or two shots; 5 received placebo; per-sample allocation not given. Collection of samples fell on day 63 after the first vaccine or placebo injection. SARS-CoV-2 spike from the Wuhan strain was encoded by the vaccine, an Ad26 vector. This CDR3 has 15 amino acids. The V end lost 0 bases, the J end lost 2 bases, and 10 bases lay between the germline ends. The germline gives CDR1 KGHSH, CDR2 LQKENI. The protocol was immunoSEQ multiplex PCR, while the TCRdb copy is restricted to in-frame clones and leaves out a portion. The data contain about 280,000 clones, more than 70% of them singletons.

The rearrangement joins TRBV18 to TRBJ2-5; D possibly corresponds to TRBD2 (5 bases). This receptor was taken from a person between 18 and 65 years old who received the Ad26.COV2.S COVID-19 vaccine or a placebo. The specimen comprised peripheral blood, sampled in a trial of Ad26.COV2.S vaccine versus placebo. DNA of the CDR3: TGTGCCAGCTCACCACCCTCCCGGGGTCAAGAGACCCAGTACTTC. Amino acid sequence: CASSPPSRGQETQYF.